These 8 T cell receptor beta chains were all obtained from the same sample, sequenced in a study of identical twins (dated by TCRdb to the mid-2010s). The library relied on 5' RACE. Instrument on record: Illumina HiSeq 2000. TCRdb's own reprocessing of the public reads used fastp at Q25 and MiXCR and kept productive beta chains. Each entry is one CDR3 protein sequence, shown with its most common DNA and genes. This sample is represented by some 1,700,000 distinct CDR3 sequences; less than 35% of them were singletons. The ten largest account for around 0.25% of the sample. The sequenced material came from cord blood. The receptors come from a newborn girl in good health.

J is TRBJ2-5 and V is TRBV7-9; 9 nucleotides agree with TRBD2. Trimming at V came to 2 bases and at J to 5 bases, leaving 3 bases not matched to a gene. Germline V gene sequence: CDR1 SEHNR, CDR2 FQNEAQ (reference sequence). There are 14 residues in the CDR3. CDR3 nucleotide sequence: TGTGCCAGCAGCTTAAACGCGGGAGGGGAGACCCAGTACTTC. Protein product: CASSLNAGGETQYF.

The chain has TRBV12-3 or TRBV12-4 and TRBJ1-2, with 8 bases aligning to TRBD1. The J segment lost 3 bases and the V segment lost 5 bases, leaving 20 bases of the junction unmatched. The CDR3 has 19 residues. CDR3 sequence (DNA): TGTGCCAGCAGTGAATCTCGACCCGGCCGGGACAGGTCCTACTATGGCTACACCTTC. As protein: CASSESRPGRDRSYYGYTF.

As regards this clonotype: Sequence at one end of the junction differs from germline and may be a read error. The CDR3 sequence: CTSSYVLTSDYGYTF. The CDR3 region has the DNA TGTACCAGCAGCTATGTACTGACATCGGACTATGGCTACACCTTC. The chain employs TRBV5-5 and TRBJ1-2; D not certain. The germline CDR1 and CDR2 sequences are SGHKS and YYEKEE (reference sequence). There are 15 residues in the CDR3.

This chain joins TRBV21-1 and TRBJ1-6; the D call in the table, TRBD1, was not verified against the DNA. TRBV21-1 has pseudogene status. The CDR3 has 14 residues. The CDR3 protein is CASSIPPGDSPLHF. DNA for the CDR3: TGTGCCAGCAGCATTCCGCCAGGGGATTCACCCCTCCACTTT.

This clonotype came up a few times. V usage is TRBV19 and J usage is TRBJ2-7; 7 bases are shared with TRBD1. V lost 1 base and J lost 0; bases outside the gene matches: 0. CDR1 LNHDA and CDR2 SQIVND come from the germline V gene (reference sequence). CDR3 length equals 14 residues. The CDR3 is CASSIGDSSYEQYF. The CDR3 DNA sequence: TGTGCCAGTAGTATAGGGGACAGCTCCTACGAGCAGTACTTC.

This clonotype was seen only a few times. The chain couples TRBV7-9 to TRBJ2-1, with 11 nucleotides matching TRBD2. V shed 3 bases and J 0 bases; nucleotides not matched to a gene: 4. There are 17 residues in the CDR3. The germline V gene has CDR1 SEHNR and CDR2 FQNEAQ (reference sequence). The CDR3 coding sequence is TGTGCCAGCAGCTTTAAAACTAGCGGGAGCTCCTACAATGAGCAGTTCTTC. Encoded protein: CASSFKTSGSSYNEQFF.

DNA for the CDR3: TGCGCCAGCAGCCAAGGCCTGGCGCGGAACGGGGAGCTGTTTTTT. Translated: CASSQGLARNGELFF. The chain has TRBV4-1 and TRBJ2-2; no reliable D call. Germline V lookup: CDR1 MGHRA, CDR2 YSYEKL. V lost 1 base to trimming and J lost 7 bases, with 13 bases between them. There are 15 residues in the CDR3.

The J gene is TRBJ2-3, the V gene TRBV6-6; 7 positions agree with TRBD2. The CDR3 totals 15 residues. J gave up 1 base and V 2 bases, and 3 bases lay outside the gene matches. Germline V CDR1 and CDR2: MNHNY, SVGAGI (reference sequence). The CDR3 DNA sequence: TGTGCCAGCAGTTACGAGGCGGGGGGCACAGATACGCAGTATTTT. Protein product: CASSYEAGGTDTQYF.